Shown below are 12 T cell receptor beta chains from a single sample sequenced in a study of T cell responses to AZD1222 COVID-19 vaccine. TCRdb's table, derived via immunoSEQ multiplex PCR, lists solely in-frame clones and lacks some. The profile shows some 160,000 clones, around 88% of them singletons. Sequencing was performed on peripheral blood, taken 28 days after the second AZD1222 dose. These receptors were collected from an adult who received the AZD1222 COVID-19 vaccine.

This chain joins TRBV5-4 and TRBJ2-1; 12 positions match TRBD2. CDR3 length: 17 amino acids. The germline V gene encodes CDR1 SGHNT and CDR2 YYREEE (reference sequence). V was clipped by 3 bases and J by 4 bases; unmatched bases: 8. The CDR3 DNA sequence: TGTGCCAGCAGCTCACCGGGACTAGCGGGCCCTTACAATGAGCAGTTCTTC. As protein: CASSSPGLAGPYNEQFF.

The chain is built from TRBV12-5 and TRBJ1-3; D remains unclear. The CDR3 consists of 16 residues. Germline V lookup: CDR1 LGHNT, CDR2 FRNRAP. V was trimmed by 0 bases and J by 4 bases, leaving 13 bases between them. DNA of the CDR3: TGTGCTAGTGGTTTGGTAGTTTCGCGGACGGGAAACACCATATATTTT. Translating it yields CASGLVVSRTGNTIYF.

Written as DNA, the CDR3 is TGCGCCAGCAGCCAAGTAGGGGGAGCTAACTATGGCTACACCTTC. Protein: CASSQVGGANYGYTF. The gene calls are TRBV4-1 and TRBJ1-2, with D perhaps TRBD1 (6 bases). The V end was cut by 1 base, the J end by 0 bases, with 9 bases between. CDR1 MGHRA and CDR2 YSYEKL come from the germline V gene. The CDR3 loop spans 15 amino acids.

The chain is built from TRBV2 and TRBJ1-1; the D gene is possibly TRBD1 (6 bases). The V and J ends lost 4 bases and 7 bases respectively, with 19 bases between them. Looked up from germline, CDR1 is SNHLY and CDR2 is FYNNEI. The CDR3 covers 15 residues. Here the CDR3 reads CASSGQGPVVGEAFF. CDR3 DNA: TGTGCCAGCAGTGGGCAGGGGCCAGTTGTGGGTGAAGCTTTCTTT.

The chain combines TRBV2 with TRBJ1-6, with D maybe TRBD1 (6 bases). V was clipped by 11 bases and J by 10 bases, with 15 bases between them. CDR1 and CDR2 from the germline V gene are SNHLY and FYNNEI. This CDR3 comprises 12 residues. The CDR3 sequence: CASGAGESPLHF. CDR3 nucleotides: TGTGCCTCGGGGGCAGGGGAATCACCCCTCCACTTT.

This sequence joins TRBV18 and TRBJ1-5; no reliable D call. CDR1 KGHSH and CDR2 LQKENI come from the germline V gene. The CDR3 is 13 amino acids. V was shortened by 3 bases and J by 4 bases, with 7 bases between the two germline ends. This chain's CDR3 is CASSPHKNQPQHF. The DNA for the CDR3 is TGTGCCAGCTCACCGCATAAGAATCAGCCCCAGCATTTT.

V is TRBV18 and J is TRBJ2-1; no clear D. Looked up from germline, CDR1 is KGHSH and CDR2 is LQKENI. The CDR3 runs 15 residues. Deletions cut 3 bases from V and 0 bases from J, with 9 bases between. CDR3 nucleotide sequence: TGTGCCAGCTCACCGGTACGGAGCTCCTACAATGAGCAGTTCTTC. Protein product: CASSPVRSSYNEQFF. The variable domain in full, with the rest retrieved from reference TRBV18 and TRBJ2-1, is NAGVMQNPRHLVRRRGQEARLRCSPMKGHSHVYWYRQLPEEGLKFMVYLQKENIIDESGMPKERFSAEFPKEGPSILRIQQVVRGDSAAYFCASSPVRSSYNEQFFGPGTRLTVL.

This clone was seen just once. The CDR3 DNA is TGTGCCAGCGGGGGACTAGCGGGGGGAGTCGAGCAGTTCTTC. Translation gives CASGGLAGGVEQFF. The chain links TRBV2 to TRBJ2-1; 15 nucleotides match TRBD2. In germline, CDR1 is SNHLY, CDR2 FYNNEI. The CDR3 has 14 amino acids. Germline trimming cut 8 bases from V and 10 bases from J; bases unmatched to any gene: 6. Combining the CDR3 with reference TRBV2 and TRBJ2-1 gives the whole variable domain EPEVTQTPSHQVTQMGQEVILRCVPISNHLYFYWYRQILGQKVEFLVSFYNNEISEKSEIFDDQFSVERPDGSNFTLKIRSTKLEDSAMYFCASGGLAGGVEQFFGPGTRLTVL.

J is TRBJ2-3 and V is TRBV4-1, with 8 bases identical to TRBD2. Germline V gene lookup returns CDR1 MGHRA and CDR2 YSYEKL. V trimming: 0 bases; J trimming: 9 bases; junction bases outside the gene matches: 5. CDR3 size: 14 residues. The CDR3 is CASSQDNSGGTQYF. The CDR3 bases are TGCGCCAGCAGCCAAGATAACAGCGGGGGAACGCAGTATTTT.

The chain employs TRBV4-2 and TRBJ1-5, with TRBD1 identical over 9 bases. CDR1 LGHNA and CDR2 YNFKEQ come from the germline V gene. Unmatched junction bases numbered 7, after V lost 0 bases and J lost 4 bases. The CDR3 has 17 amino acids. This chain's CDR3 is CASSQDVSDRGNQPQHF. Here the CDR3 DNA reads TGTGCCAGCAGCCAAGATGTGAGCGACAGGGGGAATCAGCCCCAGCATTTT.

The rearrangement uses TRBV25-1 and TRBJ1-1; the match to TRBD1 covers 8 bases. Unmatched junction bases numbered 5, after V lost 6 bases and J lost 2 bases. Germline lookup yields CDR1 MGHDK and CDR2 SYGVNS. The CDR3 length is 14 residues. The CDR3 DNA reads as TGTGCCAGCAGCGGGGACAGGAGAAACACTGAAGCTTTCTTT. This sequence encodes CASSGDRRNTEAFF.

The gene calls are TRBV2 and TRBJ2-1; TRBD2 agrees at 14 bases. J was trimmed by 9 bases and V by 4 bases; bases with no gene match: 2. The CDR3 covers 14 residues. The germline V gene encodes CDR1 SNHLY and CDR2 FYNNEI. CDR3 loop: CASSGLAGGLEQFF. The CDR3 DNA reads as TGTGCCAGCAGTGGACTAGCGGGGGGGCTTGAGCAGTTCTTC.